This TCR beta chain comes out of a study of CD8 T cells in ankylosing spondylitis. The study's findings and limits: Disease-linked clones were CD8+ and relatively rare in peripheral blood. In synovial fluid and blood from reactive arthritis, some motif variants were previously reported. Eight highly homologous variants formed a TCR beta motif that appeared characteristic of ankylosing spondylitis blood. Disease-linked clones reportedly concentrated significantly in matched ankylosing spondylitis synovial fluid.

This CDR3 is 15 amino acids long. Germline CDR1 and CDR2: MDHEN and SYDVKM. V shed 4 bases, J shed 3 bases, and the junction held 4 bases outside the gene matches. Using quantitative 5'-RACE with molecular barcodes, the authors made TCR beta libraries. MiXCR was run by TCRdb on the 5' RACE reads, yielding one entry per CDR3 protein. Of 220,000 or so distinct CDR3 sequences listed, about 18% are singletons. As concerns this clonotype: Its antigen is undetermined.

The receptor was derived from a male donor with ankylosing spondylitis. The sequenced sample was blood, either unsorted or a sorted T cell fraction (not recorded which). The chain joins TRBV28 to TRBJ2-2; the match to TRBD2 covers 8 bases. In DNA form, the CDR3 reads TGTGCCAGCAGTTACGGGGGGGCCCACACCGGGGAGCTGTTTTTT. This gives the protein CASSYGGAHTGELFF.